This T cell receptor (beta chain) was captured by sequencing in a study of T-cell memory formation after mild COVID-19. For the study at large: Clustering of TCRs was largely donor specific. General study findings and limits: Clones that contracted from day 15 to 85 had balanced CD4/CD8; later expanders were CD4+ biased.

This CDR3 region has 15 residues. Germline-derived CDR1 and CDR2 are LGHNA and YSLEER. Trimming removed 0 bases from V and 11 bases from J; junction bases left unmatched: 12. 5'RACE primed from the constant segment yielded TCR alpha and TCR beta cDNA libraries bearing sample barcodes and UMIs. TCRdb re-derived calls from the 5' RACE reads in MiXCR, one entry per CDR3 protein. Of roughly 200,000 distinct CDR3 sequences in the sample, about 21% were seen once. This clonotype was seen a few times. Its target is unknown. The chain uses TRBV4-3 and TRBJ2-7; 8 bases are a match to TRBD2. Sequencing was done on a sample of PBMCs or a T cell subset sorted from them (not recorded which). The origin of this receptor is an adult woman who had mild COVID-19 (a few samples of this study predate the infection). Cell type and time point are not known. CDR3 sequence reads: CASSQDRWLAGRKYF. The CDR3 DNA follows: TGCGCCAGCAGCCAAGATCGGTGGTTAGCGGGGAGAAAGTACTTC.